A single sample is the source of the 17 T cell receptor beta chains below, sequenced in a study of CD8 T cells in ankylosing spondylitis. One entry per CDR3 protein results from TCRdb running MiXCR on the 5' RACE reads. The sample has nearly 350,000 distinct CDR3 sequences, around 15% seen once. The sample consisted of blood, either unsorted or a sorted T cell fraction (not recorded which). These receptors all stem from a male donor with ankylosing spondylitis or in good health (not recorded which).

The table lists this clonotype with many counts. The CDR3 spells CASSLLAGEYNEQFF. DNA for the CDR3: TGTGCCAGCAGTCTACTAGCGGGGGAGTACAATGAGCAGTTCTTC. The chain links TRBV2 to TRBJ2-1; TRBD2 agrees at 11 bases. This CDR3 is built from 15 residues. V shed 5 bases and J 4 bases; nucleotides not matched to a gene: 4. The germline gives CDR1 SNHLY, CDR2 FYNNEI.

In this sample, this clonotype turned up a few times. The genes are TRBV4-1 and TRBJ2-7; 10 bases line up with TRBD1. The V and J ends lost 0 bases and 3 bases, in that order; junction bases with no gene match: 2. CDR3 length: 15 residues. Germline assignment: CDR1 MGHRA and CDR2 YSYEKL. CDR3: CASSQEGDRGYEQYF. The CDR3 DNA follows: TGCGCCAGCAGCCAAGAGGGGGACAGGGGCTACGAGCAGTACTTC.

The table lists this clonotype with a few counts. CDR3 sequence reads: CASSLQRTNEKLFF. The CDR3 coding sequence is TGTGCCAGCAGCTTGCAACGAACTAATGAAAAACTGTTTTTT. The rearrangement joins TRBV5-6 to TRBJ1-4, with D uncertain. The ends were cut back, 1 base at V and 1 base at J, with 5 bases in the middle. Germline V gene lookup returns CDR1 SGHDT and CDR2 YYEEEE. The CDR3 extends over 14 amino acids.

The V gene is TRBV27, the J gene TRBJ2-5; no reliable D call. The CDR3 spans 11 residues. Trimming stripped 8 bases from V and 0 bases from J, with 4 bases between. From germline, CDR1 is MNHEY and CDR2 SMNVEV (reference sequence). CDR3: CASGNQETQYF. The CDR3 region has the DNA TGTGCCAGCGGTAACCAAGAGACCCAGTACTTC.

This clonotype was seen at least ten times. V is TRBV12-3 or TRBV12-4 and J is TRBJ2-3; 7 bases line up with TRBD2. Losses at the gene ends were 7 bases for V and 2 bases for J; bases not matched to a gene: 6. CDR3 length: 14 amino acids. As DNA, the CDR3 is TGTGCCAGCACCCAAGCGGGGCACACAGATACGCAGTATTTT. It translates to CASTQAGHTDTQYF.

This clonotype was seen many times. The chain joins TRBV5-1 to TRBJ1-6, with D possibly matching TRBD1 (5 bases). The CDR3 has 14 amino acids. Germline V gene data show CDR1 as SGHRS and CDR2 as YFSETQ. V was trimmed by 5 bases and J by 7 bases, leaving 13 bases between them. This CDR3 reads CASRSTELNSPLHF. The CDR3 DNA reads TGCGCCAGCAGGTCGACAGAATTAAATTCACCCCTCCACTTT.

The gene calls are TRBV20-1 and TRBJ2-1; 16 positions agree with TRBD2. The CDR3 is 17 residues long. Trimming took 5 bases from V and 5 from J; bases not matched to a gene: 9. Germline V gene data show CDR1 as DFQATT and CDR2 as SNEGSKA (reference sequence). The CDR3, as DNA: TGCAGTGCTGACGGGACTAGCGGGGGGGCCCCGAACAATGAGCAGTTCTTC. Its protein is CSADGTSGGAPNNEQFF.

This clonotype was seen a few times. The DNA for the CDR3 is TGTGCCAGCAGCCAGGCAGGGGGGGACACAGATACGCAGTATTTT. It is translated as CASSQAGGDTDTQYF. The rearrangement links TRBV3-1 to TRBJ2-3; D may be TRBD1 or TRBD2 (7 bases each). The V and J ends lost 3 bases and 2 bases respectively, with 12 bases between them. CDR3 length: 15 amino acids. Looked up from germline, CDR1 is LGHDT and CDR2 is YNNKEL (reference sequence).

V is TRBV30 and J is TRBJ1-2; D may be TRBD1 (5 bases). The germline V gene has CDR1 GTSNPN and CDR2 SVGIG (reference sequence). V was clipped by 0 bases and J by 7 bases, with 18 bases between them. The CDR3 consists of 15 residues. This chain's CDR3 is CAWSVSGISGFGYTF. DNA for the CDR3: TGTGCCTGGAGTGTCTCAGGGATTAGTGGCTTTGGCTACACCTTC.

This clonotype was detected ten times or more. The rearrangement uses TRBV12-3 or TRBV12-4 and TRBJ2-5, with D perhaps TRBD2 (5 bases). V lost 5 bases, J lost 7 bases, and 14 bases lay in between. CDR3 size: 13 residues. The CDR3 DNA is TGTGCCAGCAGTCCGATTGCTGAGGGGACCCAGTACTTC. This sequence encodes CASSPIAEGTQYF.

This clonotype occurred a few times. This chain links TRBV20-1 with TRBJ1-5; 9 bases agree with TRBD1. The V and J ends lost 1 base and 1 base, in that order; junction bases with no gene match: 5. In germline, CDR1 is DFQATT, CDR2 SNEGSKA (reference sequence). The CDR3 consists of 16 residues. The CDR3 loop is CSARVPGTGSNQPQHF. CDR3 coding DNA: TGCAGTGCTAGAGTCCCGGGGACAGGGAGCAATCAGCCCCAGCATTTT.

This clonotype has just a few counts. Here the CDR3 reads CSVGEYEQFF. DNA for the CDR3: TGCAGCGTTGGAGAGTATGAGCAGTTCTTC. The genes are TRBV29-1 and TRBJ2-1; D unresolved. The CDR3 is made up of 10 amino acids. CDR1 is SQVTM and CDR2 is ANQGSEA in the germline V gene. Deletions cut 4 bases from V and 8 bases from J, with 6 bases between.

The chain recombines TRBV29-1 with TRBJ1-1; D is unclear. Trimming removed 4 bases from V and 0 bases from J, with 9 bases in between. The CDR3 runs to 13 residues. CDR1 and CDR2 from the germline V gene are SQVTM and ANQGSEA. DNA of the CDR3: TGCAGCGTTGTAAGGGTCTTGAACACTGAAGCTTTCTTT. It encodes CSVVRVLNTEAFF.

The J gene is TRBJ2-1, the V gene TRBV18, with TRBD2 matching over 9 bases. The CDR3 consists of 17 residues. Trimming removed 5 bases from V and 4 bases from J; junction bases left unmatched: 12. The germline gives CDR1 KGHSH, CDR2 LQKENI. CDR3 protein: CASSGQRLAGHYNEQFF. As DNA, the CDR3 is TGTGCCAGCTCAGGGCAACGCCTAGCGGGGCATTACAATGAGCAGTTCTTC.

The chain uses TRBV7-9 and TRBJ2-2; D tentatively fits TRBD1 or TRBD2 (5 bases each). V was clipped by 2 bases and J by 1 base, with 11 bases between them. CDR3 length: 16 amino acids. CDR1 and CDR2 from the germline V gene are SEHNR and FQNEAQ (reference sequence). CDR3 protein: CASSLRGAGNTGELFF. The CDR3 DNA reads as TGTGCCAGCAGCTTACGAGGGGCAGGGAACACCGGGGAGCTGTTTTTT.

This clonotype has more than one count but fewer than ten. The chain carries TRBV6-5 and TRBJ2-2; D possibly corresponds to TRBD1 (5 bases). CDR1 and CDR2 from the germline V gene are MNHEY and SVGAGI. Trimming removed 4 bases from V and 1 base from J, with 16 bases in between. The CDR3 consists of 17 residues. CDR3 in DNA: TGTGCCAGCAGTTCACCCCAGGGCCTGGGGAACACCGGGGAGCTGTTTTTT. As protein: CASSSPQGLGNTGELFF.

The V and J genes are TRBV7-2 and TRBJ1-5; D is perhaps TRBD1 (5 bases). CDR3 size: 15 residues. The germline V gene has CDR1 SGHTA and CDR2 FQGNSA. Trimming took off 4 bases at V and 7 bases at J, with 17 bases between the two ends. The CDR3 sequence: CASSSGGGRGQPQHF. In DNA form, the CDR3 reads TGTGCCAGCAGCTCAGGTGGGGGGAGGGGACAGCCCCAGCATTTT.